This TCR beta chain was observed in a study of response to subunit inactivated influenza vaccine. This clonotype was seen at least ten times. This CDR3 has 15 amino acids. The J segment lost 0 bases and the V segment lost 5 bases, leaving 3 bases of the junction unmatched. Germline loops: CDR1 DFQATT, CDR2 SNEGSKA (reference sequence). TCRdb re-analysed the RT-PCR reads in MiXCR, keeping a single row per CDR3 protein. The profile shows over 400,000 distinct CDR3 sequences, about 10% of them singletons. The TCR was taken from a man aged 50-60 years who received an inactivated influenza vaccine. J is TRBJ2-5 and V is TRBV20-1; TRBD2 matches 13 bases. The sequencing used PBMCs from blood, collected around seven weeks after vaccination. The CDR3 is CSAFGTSGDQETQYF. CDR3 nucleotide sequence: TGCAGTGCTTTCGGGACTAGCGGGGACCAAGAGACCCAGTACTTC.